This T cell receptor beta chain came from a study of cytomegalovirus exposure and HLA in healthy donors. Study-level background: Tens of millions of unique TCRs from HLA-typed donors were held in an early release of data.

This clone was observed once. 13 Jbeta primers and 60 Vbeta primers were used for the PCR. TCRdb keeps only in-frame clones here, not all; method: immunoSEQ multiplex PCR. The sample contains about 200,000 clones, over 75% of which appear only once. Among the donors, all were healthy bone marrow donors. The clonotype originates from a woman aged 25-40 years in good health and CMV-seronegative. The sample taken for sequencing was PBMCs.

This CDR3 is CASSIDRTGGSPLHF. The DNA for the CDR3 is TGTGCCAGTAGTATAGACCGGACAGGGGGCTCACCCCTCCACTTT. The genes are TRBV19 and TRBJ1-6; 11 nucleotides line up with TRBD1. Germline CDR1 is LNHDA and CDR2 is SQIVND (reference sequence). The V gene end was trimmed by 0 bases and the J gene end by 10 bases; junction bases not matched to a gene: 2. The CDR3 loop spans 15 amino acids.